The 29 T cell receptor beta chains given below trace back to one sample, sequenced in a study of response to subunit inactivated influenza vaccine. TCRdb passed the RT-PCR reads through MiXCR, listing each CDR3 protein once. The profile shows around 580,000 distinct CDR3 sequences, 12% to 15% of them singletons. This specimen consisted of PBMCs from blood, obtained 11 to 12 days after vaccination. Receptor source: a man aged 45-60 years who received an inactivated influenza vaccine.

The rearrangement links TRBV5-8 to TRBJ2-1, with D maybe TRBD2 (5 bases). The CDR3 is made up of 15 amino acids. The V gene lost 0 bases and the J gene lost 6 bases, with 13 bases spanning the gap. Germline loops: CDR1 SGHTS, CDR2 YDEGEE. The CDR3 here is CASSLEGSPLNEQFF. The CDR3 DNA sequence: TGTGCCAGCAGCTTGGAAGGGAGTCCCCTCAATGAGCAGTTCTTC.

This clonotype was seen repeatedly, ten times or more. The V gene is TRBV12-3 or TRBV12-4, the J gene TRBJ2-5, with D perhaps TRBD1 (6 bases). The CDR3 runs to 15 residues. The V and J ends lost 5 bases and 4 bases respectively, with 17 bases between them. CDR3 coding DNA: TGTGCCAGCAGTAGCTCAGGGGCTTTGGGAGAGACCCAGTACTTC. This translates into CASSSSGALGETQYF.

This clonotype was counted only a few times. This rearrangement joins TRBV29-1 to TRBJ2-5; TRBD1 matches at 9 bases. This CDR3 is built from 13 residues. Germline CDR1 is SQVTM and CDR2 is ANQGSEA. J gave up 2 bases and V 7 bases, and 5 bases lay outside the gene matches. CDR3 nucleotide sequence: TGCAGCGGCCGGACAGGGGTACAAGAGACCCAGTACTTC. Protein: CSGRTGVQETQYF. Full variable domain (missing parts from reference TRBV29-1 and TRBJ2-5): SAVISQKPSRDICQRGTSLTIQCQVDSQVTMMFWYRQQPGQSLTLIATANQGSEATYESGFVIDKFPISRPNLTFSTLTVSNMSPEDSSIYLCSGRTGVQETQYFGPGTRLLVL.

This clonotype showed up many times. The CDR3 DNA is TGTGCCAGCGCTTGGGACTTCGGGACCGGGGAGCTGTTTTTT. Its translation: CASAWDFGTGELFF. The chain links TRBV28 to TRBJ2-2, with D perhaps matching TRBD2 (6 bases). Germline V CDR1 and CDR2: MDHEN, SYDVKM. The V end was cut by 8 bases, the J end by 5 bases, with 15 bases between. The CDR3 consists of 14 residues.

In its sample, this clonotype was seen a few times. The rearrangement uses TRBV4-1 and TRBJ1-5, with D tentatively TRBD1 (5 bases). Per germline, CDR1 MGHRA and CDR2 YSYEKL. V dropped 3 bases and J dropped 4 bases, with 19 bases sitting between them. The CDR3 is 17 residues long. CDR3 amino acids: CASSQKWFGTANQPQHF. The CDR3 coding sequence is TGCGCCAGCAGCCAGAAGTGGTTCGGGACCGCGAATCAGCCCCAGCATTTT.

The V gene is TRBV20-1, the J gene TRBJ2-4, with 7 bases aligning to TRBD1. J was trimmed by 2 bases and V by 2 bases; bases with no gene match: 6. The CDR3 runs to 15 residues. The germline CDR1 and CDR2 sequences are DFQATT and SNEGSKA (reference sequence). For the CDR3, the DNA is TGCAGTGCTAGATCCCCGGGACAGCCCAAAAACATTCAGTACTTC. Its protein product is CSARSPGQPKNIQYF.

There are a few counts of this clonotype. This chain uses TRBV6-5 with TRBJ1-6; 8 bases align to TRBD1. The J segment lost 7 bases and the V segment lost 0 bases, leaving 5 bases of the junction unmatched. Germline CDR1 reads MNHEY; CDR2 reads SVGAGI. This CDR3 spans 16 amino acids. CDR3 loop: CASSYSYRDRNSPLHF. Written as DNA, the CDR3 is TGTGCCAGCAGTTACTCATACCGGGACAGGAATTCACCCCTCCACTTT.

This chain connects TRBV19 to TRBJ2-2, with 9 positions matching TRBD2. The V and J ends lost 5 bases and 8 bases, in that order; junction bases with no gene match: 12. The CDR3 is 16 residues long. Germline values: CDR1 LNHDA, CDR2 SQIVND (reference sequence). The CDR3 loop is CASSPRGSGGMGELFF. The CDR3 nucleotides are TGTGCCAGTAGTCCCCGGGGTAGCGGGGGCATGGGGGAGCTGTTTTTT.

The chain combines TRBV18 with TRBJ1-2; TRBD1 matches at 8 bases. After removal of 3 bases from V and 4 bases from J, the junction contained 10 bases not matched to a gene. Germline V gene data show CDR1 as KGHSH and CDR2 as LQKENI. This CDR3 is built from 16 residues. The CDR3 DNA sequence: TGTGCCAGCTCACCGGGACAGGCGAACCTTGGCTATGGCTACACCTTC. This gives the protein CASSPGQANLGYGYTF.

Only a few counts were recorded for this clonotype. The V call is TRBV3-1, the J call TRBJ1-5; tentative D call: TRBD1 (6 bases). The ends were cut back, 5 bases at V and 5 bases at J, with 22 bases in the middle. The CDR3 totals 17 residues. In germline, CDR1 is LGHDT, CDR2 YNNKEL (reference sequence). Here the CDR3 DNA reads TGTGCCAGCAGCTGCATTCGGACGGGAGGGGGGCATCAGCCCCAGCATTTT. Protein sequence: CASSCIRTGGGHQPQHF.

The chain carries TRBV11-2 and TRBJ2-3, with 7 bases matching TRBD2. Per the germline V gene, CDR1 is SGHAT and CDR2 is FQNNGV. The CDR3 has 15 residues. V shed 1 base and J 2 bases; nucleotides not matched to a gene: 3. CDR3 sequence: CASSLGAGNTDTQYF. Written as DNA, the CDR3 is TGTGCCAGCAGCTTAGGAGCGGGGAACACAGATACGCAGTATTTT.

This clonotype was detected only a few times. The chain links TRBV29-1 to TRBJ2-1; maybe TRBD2 (5 bases). The V gene lost 6 bases and the J gene lost 4 bases, with 13 bases spanning the gap. The CDR3 is made up of 13 amino acids. CDR1 SQVTM and CDR2 ANQGSEA come from the germline V gene. CDR3 coding DNA: TGCAGCGTACGGGGTTCCCTTTACAATGAGCAGTTCTTC. It codes for CSVRGSLYNEQFF.

This clonotype has a handful of counts. The chain uses TRBV7-2 and TRBJ2-7, with unresolved D. Germline CDR1 reads SGHTA; CDR2 reads FQGNSA. This CDR3 has 12 residues. The V and J ends lost 1 base and 6 bases respectively, with 7 bases between them. CDR3 sequence (DNA): TGTGCCAGCAGCTTAGACTCCCCCGAGCAGTACTTC. This sequence encodes CASSLDSPEQYF.

V usage is TRBV7-9 and J usage is TRBJ2-2, with D uncertain. Trimming took off 0 bases at V and 6 bases at J, with 8 bases between the two ends. Germline lookup yields CDR1 SEHNR and CDR2 FQNEAQ (reference sequence). This CDR3 is 14 amino acids long. The CDR3 bases are TGTGCCAGCAGCTTAGCGGTAGTTGCCGGGGAGCTGTTTTTT. Its protein is CASSLAVVAGELFF.

The chain carries TRBV7-9 and TRBJ1-2; D not resolved. The germline V gene has CDR1 SEHNR and CDR2 FQNEAQ (reference sequence). The CDR3 has 16 amino acids. Deletions cut 1 base from V and 5 bases from J, with 17 bases between. CDR3 nucleotides: TGTGCCAGCAGCTTAGGGCCCCTCCAGAGAGGATATGGCTACACCTTC. Amino acid sequence: CASSLGPLQRGYGYTF.

This clonotype turned up a few times. The rearrangement joins TRBV18 to TRBJ2-1, with 8 bases aligning to TRBD1. The CDR3 has 15 residues. CDR1 is KGHSH and CDR2 is LQKENI in the germline V gene. V lost 3 bases and J lost 3; bases outside the gene matches: 4. Here the CDR3 DNA reads TGTGCCAGCTCACCTCAACAGGGGGGCTACAATGAGCAGTTCTTC. Translated: CASSPQQGGYNEQFF.

The V gene is TRBV2, the J gene TRBJ1-4; 9 bases map to TRBD1. Germline values: CDR1 SNHLY, CDR2 FYNNEI. The trim removed 6 bases at V and 12 bases at J, leaving 11 bases unmatched. CDR3 size: 14 residues. The CDR3 region has the DNA TGTGCCAGCAGAGACAGGACAGGGGTTGAGGAACTGTTTTTT. This encodes CASRDRTGVEELFF.

The rearrangement joins TRBV15 to TRBJ1-4; no clear D gene. Germline V lookup: CDR1 LNHNV, CDR2 YYDKDF (reference sequence). Deletions cut 5 bases from V and 4 bases from J, with 11 bases between. CDR3 size: 14 residues. The CDR3 loop reads CATSVRIYNEKLFF. In DNA, the CDR3 is TGTGCCACCAGCGTAAGGATATATAATGAAAAACTGTTTTTT.

This clonotype has a count of ten or more. J is TRBJ1-6 and V is TRBV20-1; the match to TRBD1 covers 7 bases. Germline CDR1 and CDR2: DFQATT and SNEGSKA (reference sequence). The V and J ends lost 0 bases and 7 bases, in that order; junction bases with no gene match: 6. The CDR3 runs to 15 residues. The CDR3 sequence is CSARETGTDNSPLHF. Written as DNA, the CDR3 is TGCAGTGCTAGAGAGACCGGGACAGACAATTCACCCCTCCACTTT.

The genes are TRBV7-2 and TRBJ2-3; 7 bases align to TRBD1. CDR1 and CDR2 (germline): SGHTA, FQGNSA. This CDR3 is 15 amino acids long. V dropped 5 bases and J dropped 7; count of bases not matched to a gene: 12. The CDR3 protein is CASSLILVTGHTQYF. Here the CDR3 DNA reads TGTGCCAGCAGCCTAATACTTGTGACAGGGCATACGCAGTATTTT.

This clonotype was found a few times. This chain joins TRBV24-1 and TRBJ2-3; 8 nucleotides align to TRBD2. CDR3 length equals 17 residues. V lost 1 base and J lost 5; bases outside the gene matches: 10. The germline CDR1 and CDR2 sequences are KGHDR and SFDVKD. Here the CDR3 reads CATSDFPSTSAVDTQYF. The DNA for the CDR3 is TGTGCCACCAGTGATTTCCCCTCGACTAGCGCTGTAGATACGCAGTATTTT.

There are a few counts of this clonotype. The J gene is TRBJ2-3, the V gene TRBV3-1; D remains unclear. V was cut by 2 bases and J by 4 bases, with 10 bases left in between. The CDR3 extends over 14 amino acids. The germline V gene has CDR1 LGHDT and CDR2 YNNKEL (reference sequence). The CDR3 spells CASSQPSRSDTQYF. Written as DNA, the CDR3 is TGTGCCAGCAGCCAACCCTCCAGGTCAGATACGCAGTATTTT.

This clonotype showed up many times. The rearrangement uses TRBV12-3 or TRBV12-4 and TRBJ2-1; unclear D gene. Between the trimmed V and J ends, which lost 10 bases and 6 bases, there was a span of 10 bases. The CDR3 runs 11 residues. DNA for the CDR3: TGTGCCACATCCCGGGTCAATGAGCAGTTCTTC. It codes for CATSRVNEQFF.

This clonotype was observed at least ten times. The chain carries TRBV7-2 and TRBJ2-4; 10 bases map to TRBD1. The junction had 3 bases not matched to a gene; V was cut back by 3 bases and J by 7 bases. CDR1 and CDR2 (germline): SGHTA, FQGNSA. The CDR3 has 14 amino acids. CDR3 sequence reads: CASSLGQGWNIQYF. The CDR3 DNA reads as TGTGCCAGCAGCTTGGGACAGGGGTGGAACATTCAGTACTTC.

The table lists this clonotype with a few counts. The chain combines TRBV5-5 with TRBJ2-3; TRBD1 matches at 7 bases. Germline V lookup: CDR1 SGHKS, CDR2 YYEKEE (reference sequence). V lost 4 bases, J lost 2 bases, and 4 bases stayed unmatched. The CDR3 loop spans 14 amino acids. CDR3 protein: CASSRQGVTDTQYF. The CDR3 coding sequence is TGTGCCAGCAGCCGACAGGGCGTCACAGATACGCAGTATTTT.

J is TRBJ1-1 and V is TRBV6-5; the D is unclear. The CDR3 extends over 14 amino acids. Germline V gene lookup returns CDR1 MNHEY and CDR2 SVGAGI. The V gene lost 0 bases and the J gene lost 1 base, with 6 bases spanning the gap. The CDR3 DNA is TGTGCCAGCAGTTACTCAAGCTGGAACACTGAAGCTTTCTTT. Protein product: CASSYSSWNTEAFF.

This clonotype was counted a few times. J is TRBJ1-6 and V is TRBV28; maybe TRBD1 (6 bases). Trimming left V 11 bases short and J 5 bases short, with 19 bases between. The CDR3 loop spans 15 amino acids. Germline assignment: CDR1 MDHEN and CDR2 SYDVKM. The DNA for the CDR3 is TGTGCCGGCAAAAGCTACGGACAGAATAATTCACCCCTCCACTTT. Translated, it gives CAGKSYGQNNSPLHF. The full variable domain, with the rest looked up from reference TRBV28 and TRBJ1-6, is DVKVTQSSRYLVKRTGEKVFLECVQDMDHENMFWYRQDPGLGLRLIYFSYDVKMKEKGDIPEGYSVSREKKERFSLILESASTNQTSMYLCAGKSYGQNNSPLHFGNGTRLTVT.

A few counts support this clonotype. The J gene is TRBJ2-1, the V gene TRBV12-3 or TRBV12-4; tentative D call: TRBD1 (5 bases). CDR3 size: 12 residues. The ends were cut back, 6 bases at V and 6 bases at J, with 9 bases in the middle. CDR3 coding DNA: TGTGCCAGCAGAGGGGTGGGCAATGAGCAGTTCTTC. Protein product: CASRGVGNEQFF.

This clonotype has just a few counts. The rearrangement links TRBV11-2 to TRBJ2-1, with a weak D call TRBD2 (6 bases). CDR1 is SGHAT, CDR2 FQNNGV, per germline. The CDR3 runs to 14 residues. V lost 8 bases to trimming and J lost 8 bases, with 19 bases between them. The CDR3 protein is CASLNWRGTDEQFF. For the CDR3, the DNA is TGTGCCAGCTTGAACTGGCGGGGAACCGATGAGCAGTTCTTC.